Included here is one T cell receptor beta chain sequence, with context. This sample includes further DNA sequences coding for the same CDR3. The CDR3 has 16 amino acids. Between the trimmed V and J ends, which lost 0 bases and 0 bases, there was a span of 6 bases. Germline CDR1 MNHEY, CDR2 SVGAGI. This entry belongs to a study of blood T cell repertoires in COVID-19. Profiled with immunoSEQ multiplex PCR; TCRdb holds only in-frame clones, not every one. The sample consists of approximately 140,000 clones, 87% of them appearing once. The rearrangement uses TRBV6-5 and TRBJ2-6; TRBD1 might be the D (5 bases). The sample was peripheral blood. This clonotype was sampled from a man older than 75 with acute or convalescent COVID-19. CDR3: CASSYSRGSGANVLTF. The CDR3 nucleotides are TGTGCCAGCAGTTACTCAAGGGGCTCTGGGGCCAACGTCCTGACTTTC.